The present TCR beta chain was sequenced within a study of blood T cell repertoires in COVID-19. Study context: T cells, B-cell-depleted T cells, or PBMCs provided the cDNA or gDNA that served as material.

Germline V gene data show CDR1 as SGHDN and CDR2 as FVKESK. The CDR3 is 11 amino acids. Trimming cost V 5 bases and J 2 bases, with 2 bases left between them. Assay used: immunoSEQ multiplex PCR; TCRdb lists only in-frame clones, some missing. The sample holds roughly 120,000 clones; 65% to 85% are singletons and the top ten take under 2.5%. Source material: peripheral blood. The chain uses TRBV14 and TRBJ2-3; D is unresolved. The source is a man between 65 and 85 years old with acute or convalescent COVID-19. CDR3 protein: CASSYTDTQYF. DNA for the CDR3: TGTGCCAGCAGCTACACAGATACGCAGTATTTT.